The rows below give T cell receptor beta chains drawn from one sample of a study of blood T cell repertoires in COVID-19. Data came from immunoSEQ multiplex PCR; TCRdb stores just in-frame clones and leaves some out. The sample consists of roughly 200,000 clones, about four fifths of them appearing once. The sequencing input was peripheral blood. These receptors all come from a middle-aged man with active or convalescent COVID-19. CDR3s include the opening cysteine and the closing phenylalanine or tryptophan. The order of the fields is V gene, CDR3 protein.

V: TRBV7-9; CDR3: CASSLGTSGYTF
V: TRBV15; CDR3: CATSRDRGRGSPLHF
V: TRBV12-3/TRBV12-4; CDR3: CASRLSQLGYTF
V: TRBV30; CDR3: CAWSADRGKGYGYTF
V: TRBV2; CDR3: CASSEDGPGKTEAFF
V: TRBV29-1; CDR3: CSFAGNNEKLFF
V: TRBV23-1; CDR3: CASSVRGTHLRTDTQYF
V: TRBV9; CDR3: CASSGLAWNTGELFF
V: TRBV2; CDR3: CASSVDRGKETQYF
V: TRBV5-4; CDR3: CASSLEGPEFAGNTIYF
V: TRBV6-4; CDR3: CASSGGPNYGYTF
V: TRBV11-2; CDR3: CASSLAGGGGEKLFF
V: TRBV5-1; CDR3: CASSLETGTDTQYF
V: TRBV7-2; CDR3: CASSFRQGGTEAFF
V: TRBV12-3/TRBV12-4; CDR3: CASSSYSEQYF